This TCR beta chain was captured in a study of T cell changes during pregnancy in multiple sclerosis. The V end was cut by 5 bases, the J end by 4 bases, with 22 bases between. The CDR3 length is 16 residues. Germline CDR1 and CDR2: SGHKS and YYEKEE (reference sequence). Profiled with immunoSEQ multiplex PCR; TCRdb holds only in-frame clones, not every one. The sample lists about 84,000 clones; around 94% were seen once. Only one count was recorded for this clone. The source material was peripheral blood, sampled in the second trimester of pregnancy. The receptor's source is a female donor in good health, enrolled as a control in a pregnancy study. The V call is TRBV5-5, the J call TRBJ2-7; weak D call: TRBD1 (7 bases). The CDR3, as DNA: TGTGCCAGCAGGCCAGGTGGAGGGGGCAGTGGGTACGAGCAGTACTTC. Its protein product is CASRPGGGGSGYEQYF. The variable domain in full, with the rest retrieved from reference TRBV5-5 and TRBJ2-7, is DAGVTQSPTHLIKTRGQQVTLRCSPISGHKSVSWYQQVLGQGPQFIFQYYEKEERGRGNFPDRFSARQFPNYSSELNVNALLLGDSALYLCASRPGGGGSGYEQYFGPGTRLTVT.